This record concerns one T cell receptor beta chain sequence. The antigen remains unidentified. Study-wide points: Tumor memory CD4+ T cell TCR gene usage was found to cluster with blood and lymph node memory CD4+ cells and with lymph node naive CD4+ cells. Tumor Treg TCRs overlapped most with tumor naive CD4+ cells.

Trimming removed 5 bases at V and 5 bases at J, with 19 bases between. This CDR3 comprises 15 residues. Germline CDR1 is SGHVS and CDR2 is FQNEAQ. Cells sorted as Tregs were CD4+, CD25+ and CD127-/low. Constant-region reverse primers amplified full-length variable regions, followed by semi-nested Nested Universal Primer A PCR. Each CDR3 protein is one row after TCRdb ran MiXCR on the 5' RACE reads. Among about 59,000 distinct CDR3 sequences listed, more than 20% were seen once. The receptor comes from a female donor with breast cancer. This chain joins TRBV7-8 and TRBJ2-7; D is tentatively TRBD1 or TRBD2 (5 bases each). The sample taken for sequencing was tumor-infiltrating Tregs sorted from the breast tumor. CDR3 loop: CASSPRDPGRDEQYF. The CDR3, as DNA: TGTGCCAGCAGCCCAAGGGACCCAGGCAGGGACGAGCAGTACTTC.